The 18 T cell receptor beta chains below all came from one sample that was sequenced in a study of T cells in Graves' hyperthyroidism and ophthalmopathy. TCR beta CDR3 regions were amplified from RNA. TCR CDR3 regions were first amplified by RT-PCR with HTBI primers. Via MiXCR, TCRdb re-called the multiplex PCR reads, giving one row per CDR3 protein. The sample consists of about 640,000 distinct CDR3 sequences, about 45% of them appearing once. Sequencing was carried out using peripheral blood or thyroid tissue (not recorded which). These receptors originate from an adult man with Graves' disease, either hyperthyroidism or ophthalmopathy (not recorded which).

Here the CDR3 reads CASGLGTGIEQYF. The CDR3 bases are TGTGCTAGTGGTTTGGGGACAGGGATCGAGCAGTACTTC. This chain connects TRBV12-5 to TRBJ2-7; 8 positions agree with TRBD1. The J segment lost 6 bases and the V segment lost 1 base, leaving 2 bases of the junction unmatched. CDR3 length: 13 amino acids. Germline V gives CDR1 LGHNT, CDR2 FRNRAP.

This clonotype was counted many times. The chain is built from TRBV2 and TRBJ1-6; 8 bases agree with TRBD1. V trimming: 1 base; J trimming: 7 bases; junction bases outside the gene matches: 3. This CDR3 has 15 residues. Germline V CDR1 and CDR2: SNHLY, FYNNEI. This CDR3 is CASSEVRTGNSPLHF. CDR3 bases: TGTGCCAGCAGTGAAGTTAGGACAGGGAATTCACCCCTCCACTTT. Variable domain in full (rest from reference TRBV2 and TRBJ1-6): EPEVTQTPSHQVTQMGQEVILRCVPISNHLYFYWYRQILGQKVEFLVSFYNNEISEKSEIFDDQFSVERPDGSNFTLKIRSTKLEDSAMYFCASSEVRTGNSPLHFGNGTRLTVT.

The sample holds many counts of this clonotype. V is TRBV2 and J is TRBJ2-7; TRBD2 matches at 9 bases. Losses at the gene ends were 2 bases for V and 4 bases for J; bases not matched to a gene: 12. Per the germline V gene, CDR1 is SNHLY and CDR2 is FYNNEI. There are 17 residues in the CDR3. CDR3 sequence reads: CASSETQLAGSLYEQYF. DNA of the CDR3: TGTGCCAGCAGTGAAACCCAGCTAGCGGGGTCACTATACGAGCAGTACTTC.

To note about this clonotype: A read error may produce the germline difference seen at one junction end. The rearrangement joins TRBV7-3 to TRBJ2-7, with TRBD1 matching over 8 bases. The CDR3 is made up of 17 amino acids. CDR1 and CDR2 from the germline V gene are SGHTA and FQGTGA. DNA of the CDR3: TGCGCCAGCAGCCTTATACCCCCGGGACAGGATTTCTACGAGCAGTACTTC. Protein: CASSLIPPGQDFYEQYF.

This clonotype was recorded at least ten times. The chain employs TRBV15 and TRBJ1-1, with no clear D. Trimming cost V 0 bases and J 0 bases, with 11 bases left between them. In germline, CDR1 is LNHNV, CDR2 YYDKDF (reference sequence). There are 16 residues in the CDR3. As DNA, the CDR3 is TGTGCCACCAGCAGAGATGACCCCGCCGTGAACACTGAAGCTTTCTTT. Encoded protein: CATSRDDPAVNTEAFF. The whole variable domain, remainder taken from reference TRBV15 and TRBJ1-1, is DAMVIQNPRYQVTQFGKPVTLSCSQTLNHNVMYWYQQKSSQAPKLLFHYYDKDFNNEADTPDNFQSRRPNTSFCFLDIRSPGLGDTAMYLCATSRDDPAVNTEAFFGQGTRLTVV.

The chain uses TRBV25-1 and TRBJ1-2; D not certain. The CDR3 runs to 14 residues. Germline CDR1 and CDR2: MGHDK and SYGVNS. V was cut by 6 bases and J by 3 bases, with 14 bases left in between. DNA of the CDR3: TGTGCCAGCAGCTTAGCGTCAGCATACTATGGCTACACCTTC. Encoded protein: CASSLASAYYGYTF.

This clonotype came up a few times. The DNA for the CDR3 is TGTGCCAGCAGCTCCAACATCGGGGATCGGAACACTGAAGCTTTCTTT. As protein: CASSSNIGDRNTEAFF. The rearrangement links TRBV7-9 to TRBJ1-1; D not resolved. The V and J ends lost 4 bases and 1 base respectively, with 16 bases between them. Per the germline V gene, CDR1 is SEHNR and CDR2 is FQNEAQ (reference sequence). The length of the CDR3 is 16 residues.

This chain joins TRBV25-1 and TRBJ1-5; TRBD1 agrees at 7 bases. CDR3 length equals 16 residues. In germline, CDR1 is MGHDK, CDR2 SYGVNS. V dropped 0 bases and J dropped 1; count of bases not matched to a gene: 3. The DNA of the CDR3 is TGTGCCAGCAGTGAATATGGGGGACAGAGCAATCAGCCCCAGCATTTT. Amino acids: CASSEYGGQSNQPQHF.

This clonotype was counted a few times. V is TRBV6-5 and J is TRBJ1-2; 9 positions agree with TRBD1. Unmatched junction bases numbered 5, after V lost 6 bases and J lost 6 bases. The CDR3 runs 13 residues. Germline CDR1 MNHEY, CDR2 SVGAGI. CDR3 in DNA: TGTGCCAGCAGGGAGGACAGGGGAGATGGCTACACCTTC. Translated, it gives CASREDRGDGYTF.

This chain links TRBV7-8 with TRBJ2-7, with a possible D match to TRBD2 (5 bases). This CDR3 has 14 amino acids. CDR1 SGHVS and CDR2 FQNEAQ come from the germline V gene. Trimming left V 2 bases short and J 4 bases short, with 12 bases between. Written as DNA, the CDR3 is TGTGCCAGCAGCTTAACCGGGATTGATTACGAGCAGTACTTC. As protein: CASSLTGIDYEQYF.

The rearrangement uses TRBV29-1 and TRBJ1-1; 9 nucleotides agree with TRBD1. The germline gives CDR1 SQVTM, CDR2 ANQGSEA. Trimming cost V 5 bases and J 5 bases; bases outside gene matches: 3. CDR3 length equals 12 residues. The CDR3 here is CSVHRGRTEAFF. CDR3 bases: TGCAGCGTTCACAGGGGGCGTACTGAAGCTTTCTTT.

The V and J genes are TRBV12-3 or TRBV12-4 and TRBJ1-5; D remains unclear. Between the trimmed V and J ends, which lost 4 bases and 7 bases, there was a span of 14 bases. This CDR3 region has 14 residues. CDR3 in DNA: TGTGCCAGCAGTTCCGGTGGGGATCGGCAGCCCCAGCATTTT. Translated, it gives CASSSGGDRQPQHF.

This clonotype has a single count. This rearrangement joins TRBV7-9 to TRBJ2-7, with 8 bases aligning to TRBD1. CDR3 length equals 14 residues. The V gene end was trimmed by 8 bases and the J gene end by 4 bases; junction bases not matched to a gene: 10. The germline V gene has CDR1 SEHNR and CDR2 FQNEAQ (reference sequence). This CDR3 is CASSPDRGYYEQYF. The CDR3 nucleotides are TGTGCCAGCTCTCCCGACAGGGGCTATTACGAGCAGTACTTC.

This clonotype was counted at least ten times. The chain combines TRBV7-6 with TRBJ1-2, with 9 bases lining up with TRBD1. Germline CDR1 is SGHVS and CDR2 is FNYEAQ. This CDR3 contains 13 residues. The ends lost 4 bases at V and 8 bases at J; junction bases unmatched: 5. This chain's CDR3 is CASSSGTGFGYTF. CDR3 DNA: TGTGCCAGCAGCTCCGGGACAGGGTTCGGCTACACCTTC.

This chain links TRBV29-1 with TRBJ1-1, with 12 bases identical to TRBD1. The CDR3 loop spans 13 amino acids. V gave up 3 bases and J gave up 9 bases; unmatched junction bases: 5. CDR1 is SQVTM, CDR2 ANQGSEA, per germline. The CDR3 nucleotides read TGCAGCGTTGACCCCGGGACAGGGGGCAAAGCTTTCTTT. This sequence encodes CSVDPGTGGKAFF.

V is TRBV19 and J is TRBJ2-2; the D gene is possibly TRBD2 (6 bases). This CDR3 is 14 amino acids long. V lost 7 bases to trimming and J lost 3 bases, with 12 bases between them. Germline CDR1 and CDR2: LNHDA and SQIVND (reference sequence). This CDR3 is CASTTGLHTGELFF. The CDR3 nucleotides are TGTGCCAGTACGACGGGACTGCACACCGGGGAGCTGTTTTTT.

V usage is TRBV15 and J usage is TRBJ2-5; 9 bases are shared with TRBD2. Germline V gene data show CDR1 as LNHNV and CDR2 as YYDKDF (reference sequence). The trim removed 6 bases at V and 4 bases at J, leaving 9 bases unmatched. CDR3 length: 15 amino acids. CDR3 amino acids: CATRLAGVFRETQYF. The CDR3, as DNA: TGTGCCACCAGGTTAGCGGGAGTGTTCCGAGAGACCCAGTACTTC. The whole variable domain, filled in from reference TRBV15 and TRBJ2-5, reads DAMVIQNPRYQVTQFGKPVTLSCSQTLNHNVMYWYQQKSSQAPKLLFHYYDKDFNNEADTPDNFQSRRPNTSFCFLDIRSPGLGDTAMYLCATRLAGVFRETQYFGPGTRLLVL.

The sample holds a few counts of this clonotype. The chain joins TRBV12-3 or TRBV12-4 to TRBJ1-2; D is ambiguous. Trimming removed 3 bases from V and 8 bases from J, with 13 bases in between. The CDR3 sequence is 13 residues long. Here the CDR3 reads CASSFYGRAGYTF. The CDR3 DNA sequence: TGTGCCAGCAGTTTTTACGGGCGGGCCGGCTACACCTTC.